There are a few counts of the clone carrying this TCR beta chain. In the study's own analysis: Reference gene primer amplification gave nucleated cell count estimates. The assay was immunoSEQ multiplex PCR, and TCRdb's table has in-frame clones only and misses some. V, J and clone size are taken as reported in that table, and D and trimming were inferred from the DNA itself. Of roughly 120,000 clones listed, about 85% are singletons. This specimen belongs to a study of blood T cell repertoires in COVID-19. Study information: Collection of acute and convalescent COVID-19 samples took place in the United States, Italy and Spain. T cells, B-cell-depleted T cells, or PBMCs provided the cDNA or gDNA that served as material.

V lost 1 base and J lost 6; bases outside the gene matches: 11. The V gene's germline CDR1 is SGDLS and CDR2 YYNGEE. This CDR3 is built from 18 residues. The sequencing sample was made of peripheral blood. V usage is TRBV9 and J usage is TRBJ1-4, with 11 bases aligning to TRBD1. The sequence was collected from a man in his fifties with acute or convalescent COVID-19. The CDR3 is CASSVFGTGGLGDEKLFF. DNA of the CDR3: TGTGCCAGCAGCGTATTTGGGACAGGGGGGCTAGGAGATGAAAAACTGTTTTTT.